This entry features one T cell receptor beta chain sequence. Its antigen is not known. These data are taken from a study of cytomegalovirus exposure and HLA in healthy donors. Sequenced by immunoSEQ multiplex PCR; TCRdb stores in-frame clones only, minus some. Of 150,000 or so clones listed, 90% are singletons. The study, taken as a whole, reports: A later analysis found first-cohort TCR clusters tended to co-occur in the 90 to 150 validation repertoires.

Among the roughly 120 subjects of the validation cohort, separate from the 666-subject first cohort, were the donors. The sequenced material came from PBMCs. The clonotype was recovered from a woman younger than 45 in good health and CMV-seropositive.

CDR3 nucleotide sequence: TGCGCCAGCAGCCAACAGACAGGGGAGGATCAGCCCCAGCATTTT. Its protein product is CASSQQTGEDQPQHF. The chain is built from TRBV4-1 and TRBJ1-5; 8 bases are a match to TRBD1. The CDR3 totals 15 residues. The ends lost 2 bases at V and 5 bases at J; junction bases unmatched: 5. Germline CDR1 MGHRA, CDR2 YSYEKL.